These 16 T cell receptor beta chains were all obtained from the same sample, sequenced in a study of tumor-infiltrating lymphocytes in primary liver carcinoma. Starting material for RNA and DNA co-extraction consisted of about 17-30 mg of unsorted bulk tissue. A primer in the constant region served to generate TCR beta cDNA from 500 ng of total RNA. Slightly modified ARM-PCR served as the procedure for the TCR beta libraries. These libraries came from three rounds of nested multiplex PCR. For about 11 cycles apiece, the opening two PCR rounds ran with TRBV1-TRBV30 forward primers and a C-beta reverse primer. TCRdb re-called the multiplex PCR reads through MiXCR, storing one row per CDR3 protein. The table has around 79,000 distinct CDR3 sequences, approximately 70% seen once. The sequencing sample was made of tumor-adjacent normal liver tissue. The receptors were sampled from a man aged 35-49 years with primary liver carcinoma and hepatitis B virus infection.

Comments on this clonotype: The CDR3 carries no conserved terminal phenylalanine or tryptophan, so it likely arises from a read error. The J gene is TRBJ2-1, the V gene TRBV6-5, with a possible D match to TRBD1 (6 bases). The CDR3 sequence is 13 residues long. Trimming took 9 bases from V and 6 from J, leaving 15 bases between them. Germline-derived CDR1 and CDR2 are MNHEY and SVGAGI. CDR3 DNA sequence: TGTGCCAGTAGACAGACAGGACCCAATGAGCAGTTCCTC. This gives the protein CASRQTGPNEQFL.

A remark on this clonotype: At one end the junction does not follow the germline gene, possibly because of a read error. The chain links TRBV6-5 to TRBJ2-5, with 16 positions matching TRBD2. Germline CDR1 MNHEY, CDR2 SVGAGI. This CDR3 has 15 residues. The CDR3 here is CTSSYGTSGREIQYF. The CDR3 DNA is TGTACCAGCAGTTACGGGACTAGCGGGAGGGAGATCCAGTACTTC.

The gene calls are TRBV29-1 and TRBJ2-7; D may be TRBD1 or TRBD2 (6 bases each). CDR3 length equals 18 residues. V lost 3 bases and J lost 2, with 26 bases in between. Germline CDR1 and CDR2: SQVTM and ANQGSEA. The CDR3 DNA reads TGCAGCGTTGATTGGGGTAGTTCGGGGGCTAACAGGACCTACGAGCAGTACTTC. It is translated as CSVDWGSSGANRTYEQYF.

A remark on this clonotype: Given the absence of the conserved phenylalanine or tryptophan at the CDR3 end, a read error is likely. The chain carries TRBV29-1 and TRBJ2-7; D is ambiguous. The CDR3 length is 13 residues. CDR1 is SQVTM and CDR2 is ANQGSEA in the germline V gene. Trimming removed 5 bases from V and 6 bases from J, with 17 bases in between. The CDR3 loop reads CSVSYGGPGEQYS. CDR3 nucleotides: TGCAGCGTTTCCTACGGCGGCCCTGGCGAGCAGTACTCC.

This clonotype was recorded once. One end of the junction does not line up with germline, which may come from a read error. The rearrangement uses TRBV6-6 and TRBJ1-2; 8 nucleotides match TRBD1. Germline loops: CDR1 MNHNY, CDR2 SVGAGI (reference sequence). The CDR3 consists of 15 residues. DNA for the CDR3: TGTTCCAGCAGTTACAGGGGGGTCTACAGGGATGGCTACTCCTTC. Residues: CSSSYRGVYRDGYSF.

A remark on this clonotype: Being one base from a much bigger clone, this may be a read error. V and J are TRBV28 and TRBJ2-1, with a tentative D call TRBD2 (6 bases). The germline V and J ends were trimmed by 7 bases and 5 bases, with 21 bases remaining between them. Germline V gives CDR1 MDHEN, CDR2 SYDVKM. The CDR3 totals 16 residues. The CDR3 DNA sequence: TGTGCCAGCACCCCTCCCCGGGACTTGATCGACAATGAGCAGTTCTTC. The encoded protein is CASTPPRDLIDNEQFF.

Within the sample, this clonotype is medium-sized. The rearrangement links TRBV6-2 or TRBV6-3 to TRBJ2-2; D is unresolved. The CDR3 is 14 amino acids. Per the germline V gene, CDR1 is MNHEY and CDR2 is SVGEGT. V was pared by 0 bases and J by 6 bases, with 8 bases between. CDR3 region: CASSYSGSPGELFF. CDR3 DNA sequence: TGTGCCAGCAGTTACTCGGGGTCCCCCGGGGAGCTGTTTTTT.

To note about this clonotype: At one end the junction does not follow the germline gene, possibly because of a read error. The chain recombines TRBV12-3 or TRBV12-4 with TRBJ2-3; 7 nucleotides agree with TRBD2. CDR3 length: 14 residues. CDR3 in DNA: TGTACCAGCAGGGAGGGGATAGGTTCTGGTACGCAGTTTTTT. This encodes CTSREGIGSGTQFF.

DNA for the CDR3: TGTGCCAGCAGGAGGGGGTGGATTAAGCCCCAGCATTTT. This codes for CASRRGWIKPQHF. The J gene is TRBJ1-5, the V gene TRBV2; perhaps TRBD1 as D (6 bases). V was shortened by 6 bases and J by 8 bases, with 14 bases between the two germline ends. CDR3 size: 13 residues. Germline values: CDR1 SNHLY, CDR2 FYNNEI.

The rearrangement joins TRBV6-1 to TRBJ2-7, with D perhaps matching TRBD2 (5 bases). V lost 7 bases and J lost 0, with 19 bases in between. The germline gives CDR1 MNHNS, CDR2 SASEGT. The CDR3 covers 16 residues. CDR3 DNA sequence: TGTGCCAGCACTTCTAGCCGAGCCCTAAGCTCCTACGAGCAGTACTTC. Protein sequence: CASTSSRALSSYEQYF.

This clonotype was seen at least ten times. This rearrangement joins TRBV12-3 or TRBV12-4 to TRBJ2-7, with D uncertain. The germline V and J ends were trimmed by 6 bases and 0 bases, with 12 bases remaining between them. The CDR3 length is 14 residues. The CDR3 DNA follows: TGTGCCAGCAGGCCTCCCAGCGCCTCCTACGAGCAGTACTTC. Its protein is CASRPPSASYEQYF.

V gene TRBV11-3 combines with J gene TRBJ2-3, with D hard to call. With 6 bases removed from V and 5 bases from J, the gap between germline ends came to 6 bases. CDR1 and CDR2 from the germline V gene are SGHNT and YENEEA. This CDR3 has 11 amino acids. In nucleotides, the CDR3 is TGTGCCAGCAGATACATAGATACGCAGTATTTT. Its translation is CASRYIDTQYF.

Comments on this clonotype: The junction does not match germline at one end; this may be a read error. The chain carries TRBV12-3 or TRBV12-4 and TRBJ1-4; a weak D match, TRBD1 (5 bases). This CDR3 has 13 residues. As DNA, the CDR3 is TGTGTCAGCAGTTTAGCCGGGACTGAAAAACTGTTTTTT. Protein sequence: CVSSLAGTEKLFF.

About this clonotype itself: The junction differs from germline at one of its ends, possibly a read error. CDR3 bases: TGCGCCAGCAGCCAATCTGGGGGGGCGAACACTGAAGCTTTATTT. Amino acids: CASSQSGGANTEALF. The gene calls are TRBV4-1 and TRBJ1-1, with D perhaps TRBD1 (6 bases). The CDR3 spans 15 residues. The germline gives CDR1 MGHRA, CDR2 YSYEKL.

A word on this clonotype: At one end, the junction sequence differs from germline, possibly due to a read error. This sequence joins TRBV4-1 and TRBJ2-7; the match to TRBD1 covers 8 bases. The CDR3 contains 15 residues. Germline CDR1 MGHRA, CDR2 YSYEKL. Here the CDR3 DNA reads TGCGCCTGCAGCCAAGTCGGGACAGGCTTCTACGAGCAATACTTC. Its translation is CACSQVGTGFYEQYF.

A remark on this clonotype: Since no conserved phenylalanine or tryptophan closes the CDR3, a read error is the likely cause. No DNA is shown, since the ends of the CDR3 on it are uncertain; the CDR3 is the one TCRdb lists. This chain connects TRBV6-1 to TRBJ2-4; TRBD2 is the table's D call, not checked against the DNA. The CDR3 numbers 15 amino acids, ends counted. Germline V gene data show CDR1 as MNHNS and CDR2 as SASEGT. The CDR3 reads CASSETPGPGNIQYS.